Listed below are T cell receptor beta chains from one sample, sequenced in a study of radiotherapy plus CTLA-4 blockade in lung cancer. Clones were sequenced by immunoSEQ multiplex PCR, and TCRdb holds only the in-frame ones, with some missing. The sample has 75,000 to 100,000 clones, 88% seen once; the top ten hold 4.9%. The specimen comprised peripheral blood, sampled from a patient treated with radiotherapy plus ipilimumab. These receptors were taken from a human donor with non-small cell lung cancer that progressed on radiotherapy plus ipilimumab. Both conserved end residues are part of each CDR3. The D gene is left open where the match is weak.

v_call: TRBV7-3
d_call: TRBD1
j_call: TRBJ2-7
cdr3_aa: CASSLTAGGGMNEQYF

v_call: TRBV27
d_call: NA
j_call: TRBJ1-1
cdr3_aa: CASLRRGRNTEAFF

v_call: TRBV19
d_call: TRBD1
j_call: TRBJ1-3
cdr3_aa: CASSAYGTGVGNTIYF

v_call: TRBV6-6
d_call: NA
j_call: TRBJ2-1
cdr3_aa: CASSSFYGSGDEQFF

v_call: TRBV6-1
d_call: TRBD1
j_call: TRBJ1-2
cdr3_aa: CASSSTGTGVNGYTF

v_call: TRBV7-9
d_call: NA
j_call: TRBJ1-2
cdr3_aa: CASSRSRTAGSNYGYTF

v_call: TRBV18
d_call: NA
j_call: TRBJ1-4
cdr3_aa: CASSPTPGIYNEKLFF

v_call: TRBV6-5
d_call: NA
j_call: TRBJ1-2
cdr3_aa: CASRRTGNYGYTF

v_call: TRBV27
d_call: NA
j_call: TRBJ2-1
cdr3_aa: CASSFGRGGWNEQFF

v_call: TRBV4-1
d_call: TRBD1
j_call: TRBJ2-1
cdr3_aa: CASSQEPGTGVRSEQFF

v_call: TRBV5-1
d_call: NA
j_call: TRBJ2-1
cdr3_aa: CASSLFHRRSGDHNEQFF

v_call: TRBV5-8
d_call: TRBD2
j_call: TRBJ2-1
cdr3_aa: CASSLSGREFYEQFF

v_call: TRBV9
d_call: TRBD2
j_call: TRBJ2-7
cdr3_aa: CASSAPGTSVKQYF

v_call: TRBV11-3
d_call: NA
j_call: TRBJ2-3
cdr3_aa: CASSPITGIDTQYF

v_call: TRBV6-1
d_call: NA
j_call: TRBJ1-1
cdr3_aa: CASSEAPGRNTEAFF

v_call: TRBV11-2
d_call: NA
j_call: TRBJ1-1
cdr3_aa: CASSLEGVLRNTEAFF

v_call: TRBV6-5
d_call: NA
j_call: TRBJ1-1
cdr3_aa: CASSWDLNTEAFF

v_call: TRBV11-2
d_call: NA
j_call: TRBJ2-1
cdr3_aa: CASSRLLVEIPFF

v_call: TRBV19
d_call: TRBD1
j_call: TRBJ1-2
cdr3_aa: CASSMDRGYGYTF

v_call: TRBV19
d_call: TRBD1
j_call: TRBJ1-1
cdr3_aa: CASSKQGARNTEAFF

v_call: TRBV7-9
d_call: TRBD2
j_call: TRBJ2-1
cdr3_aa: CASSIRTSGTRNEQFF

v_call: TRBV5-6
d_call: NA
j_call: TRBJ1-2
cdr3_aa: CASGPRWAGGYTF

v_call: TRBV10-1
d_call: NA
j_call: TRBJ2-2
cdr3_aa: CASSLTSAGELFF

v_call: TRBV11-2
d_call: TRBD2
j_call: TRBJ2-1
cdr3_aa: CASSLEAGAYNEQFF

v_call: TRBV4-1
d_call: NA
j_call: TRBJ2-5
cdr3_aa: CASSQDPEETQYF

v_call: TRBV30
d_call: TRBD2
j_call: TRBJ2-7
cdr3_aa: CAWSVLSIGGRSEQYF

v_call: TRBV7-9
d_call: NA
j_call: TRBJ2-7
cdr3_aa: CASSPLGGEQYF

v_call: TRBV30
d_call: TRBD2
j_call: TRBJ2-7
cdr3_aa: CAWSSGRLNEQYF

v_call: TRBV5-1
d_call: NA
j_call: TRBJ2-1
cdr3_aa: CASSFEGGAGYNEQFF

v_call: TRBV6-1
d_call: TRBD2
j_call: TRBJ2-3
cdr3_aa: CAGSSGSGVDTQYF

v_call: TRBV11-3
d_call: NA
j_call: TRBJ2-7
cdr3_aa: CASSLGSEQYF

v_call: TRBV18
d_call: NA
j_call: TRBJ1-1
cdr3_aa: CASSQQGENTEAFF

v_call: TRBV18
d_call: TRBD1
j_call: TRBJ2-6
cdr3_aa: CASSFRTGGFSGANVLTF

v_call: TRBV6-6
d_call: NA
j_call: TRBJ1-2
cdr3_aa: CASSYSPPAAYGYTF

v_call: TRBV18
d_call: NA
j_call: TRBJ2-7
cdr3_aa: CASSPLPAGEHEQYF

v_call: TRBV14
d_call: NA
j_call: TRBJ2-7
cdr3_aa: CASSQDPGTASYEQYF

v_call: TRBV5-4
d_call: NA
j_call: TRBJ2-7
cdr3_aa: CASSSGQVEQYF

v_call: TRBV20-1
d_call: NA
j_call: TRBJ1-1
cdr3_aa: CSVLWKTEAFF

v_call: TRBV18
d_call: NA
j_call: TRBJ2-3
cdr3_aa: CASSPGDTDTQYF

v_call: TRBV9
d_call: NA
j_call: TRBJ2-1
cdr3_aa: CASSVLSGGYNEQFF

v_call: TRBV18
d_call: NA
j_call: TRBJ2-7
cdr3_aa: CASSPRGSNYEQYF

v_call: TRBV6-1
d_call: TRBD1
j_call: TRBJ1-5
cdr3_aa: CASRGTGDSQPQHF

v_call: TRBV10-1
d_call: NA
j_call: TRBJ2-1
cdr3_aa: CAIGNPVTRGDNEQFF

v_call: TRBV6-1
d_call: TRBD1
j_call: TRBJ1-2
cdr3_aa: CASSEGQGSYYGYTF

v_call: TRBV4-2
d_call: TRBD2
j_call: TRBJ2-7
cdr3_aa: CASSQTGLAGTEQYF

v_call: TRBV5-1
d_call: TRBD1
j_call: TRBJ1-2
cdr3_aa: CASSLEGQGVYGYTF

v_call: TRBV6-5
d_call: NA
j_call: TRBJ1-1
cdr3_aa: CASSYSAATEAFF

v_call: TRBV30
d_call: TRBD1
j_call: TRBJ2-5
cdr3_aa: CAWSGQGARETQYF